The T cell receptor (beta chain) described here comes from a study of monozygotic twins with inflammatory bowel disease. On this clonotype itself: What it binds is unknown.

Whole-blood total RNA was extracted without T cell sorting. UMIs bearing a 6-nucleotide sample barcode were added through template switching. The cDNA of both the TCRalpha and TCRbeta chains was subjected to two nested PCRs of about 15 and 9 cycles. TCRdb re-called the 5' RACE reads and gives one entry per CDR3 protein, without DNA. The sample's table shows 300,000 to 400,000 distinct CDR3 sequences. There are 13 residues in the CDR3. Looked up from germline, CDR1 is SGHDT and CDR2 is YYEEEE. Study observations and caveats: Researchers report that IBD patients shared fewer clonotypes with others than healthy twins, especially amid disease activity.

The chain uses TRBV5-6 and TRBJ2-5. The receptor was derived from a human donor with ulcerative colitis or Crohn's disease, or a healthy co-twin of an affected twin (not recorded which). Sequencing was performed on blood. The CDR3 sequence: CASSPDYQETQYF.